This T cell receptor (beta chain) was sequenced in a study of metastatic and nonmetastatic thyroid tumors. Study overall: Patients with malignant and benign thyroid disease provided blood and tumor or nodule tissue, whose repertoires were compared.

Not a single patient had been given any form of treatment at any point before undergoing thyroid surgery. Losses at the gene ends were 0 bases for V and 8 bases for J; bases not matched to a gene: 3. CDR1 is SGHRS, CDR2 YFSETQ, per germline. The CDR3 covers 13 residues. TCRdb re-clonotyped the PCR reads via MiXCR. The profile shows fewer than 35,000 clones, roughly 20% of them singletons. Material: tumor tissue. The receptor comes from a male donor with papillary thyroid cancer or a benign thyroid nodule (not recorded which). Some clones in this sample may be carry-over from other donors' samples. The V and J genes are TRBV5-1 and TRBJ2-7, with 9 bases identical to TRBD2. CDR3 sequence: CASSLGLAGKQYF. CDR3 nucleotides: TGCGCCAGCAGCTTGGGGCTAGCGGGAAAGCAGTACTTC.